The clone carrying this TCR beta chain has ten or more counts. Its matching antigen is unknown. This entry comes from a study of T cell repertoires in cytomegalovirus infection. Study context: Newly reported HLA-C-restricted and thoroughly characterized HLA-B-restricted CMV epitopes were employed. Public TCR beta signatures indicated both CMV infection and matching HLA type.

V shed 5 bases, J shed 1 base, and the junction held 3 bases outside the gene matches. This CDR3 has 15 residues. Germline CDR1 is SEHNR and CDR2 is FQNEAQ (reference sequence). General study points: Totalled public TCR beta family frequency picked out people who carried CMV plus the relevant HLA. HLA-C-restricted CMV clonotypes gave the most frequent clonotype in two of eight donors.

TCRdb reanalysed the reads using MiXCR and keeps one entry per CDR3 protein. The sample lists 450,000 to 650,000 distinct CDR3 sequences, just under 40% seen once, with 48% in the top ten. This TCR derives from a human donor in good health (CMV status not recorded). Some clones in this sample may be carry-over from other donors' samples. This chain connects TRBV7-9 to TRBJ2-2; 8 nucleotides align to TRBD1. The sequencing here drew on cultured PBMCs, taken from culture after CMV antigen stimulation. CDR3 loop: CASSPGTGNTGELFF. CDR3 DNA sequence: TGTGCCAGCAGCCCAGGGACAGGGAACACCGGGGAGCTGTTTTTT.